This T cell receptor (beta chain) was identified in a study of vaccination effects on CD4 cells after COVID-19. At the level of the study: Each participant was administered two doses of either the BNT162b2 or the mRNA-1273 vaccine. Overall study results and limits: After vaccination of healthy people, only 1 of 255 vaccine-induced clones cross-reacted with common cold coronaviruses.

With regard to this clone: Its specificity is not known.

Before sequencing took place, the ViraFEST assay used viral peptide pools to expand antigen-specific CD4+ T cells. It was after nine to eleven days of culture that CD4+ T cells were isolated. Negative nucleocapsid antibody tests before and after vaccination confirmed no previous SARS-CoV-2 infection. Each culture well received roughly 1.8 million PBMC. These cells were then cultured in IMDM with 10 IU/ml IL-2 and 10 ug/ml peptides. Half the medium was replaced with IL-2 medium on days 3 and 7. Germline CDR1 and CDR2: MNHEY and SMNVEV (reference sequence). The CDR3 has 14 residues. V lost 5 bases to trimming and J lost 3 bases; unmatched junction nucleotides: 6. Clones were read by immunoSEQ multiplex PCR, and TCRdb kept only the in-frame ones, dropping some. Altogether some 30,000 clones are present, 55% to 75% being singletons, with the ten largest covering about 10%.

The origin of this receptor is a human donor who received a COVID-19 vaccine. The chain joins TRBV27 to TRBJ2-7; 8 bases map to TRBD1. The sequenced sample was CD4+ T cells from PBMCs cultured with SARS-CoV-2 spike peptides, obtained before COVID-19 vaccination. Here the CDR3 DNA reads TGTGCCAGCAGTCTAGACAGGGGTGTCTACGAGCAGTACTTC. Its translation is CASSLDRGVYEQYF.